These T cell receptor beta chains were read from a single sample in a study of OX40 agonist ivuxolimab in advanced cancers. Only in-frame clones appear in the TCRdb table, and some are missing; sequencing was by immunoSEQ multiplex PCR. The sample has about 53,000 clones, 80% to 85% seen once. The specimen was CD4+ or CD8+ T cells sorted from blood, collected in a trial of the OX40 agonist ivuxolimab. The origin of the receptors is an adult with an advanced solid tumor such as melanoma, head and neck, liver or kidney cancer. Both conserved end residues are part of each CDR3. Each record gives: D gene, V gene, clone size, J gene, CDR3 protein, CDR3 DNA. A D gene is named only where the DNA matches it firmly. The size of a clone is reported for some rows only, either as once, few or many, or as a class for expanded clones.

-,TRBV19,-,TRBJ1-6,CASSIEAQPYSPLHF,TGTGCCAGTAGTATAGAAGCACAGCCGTATTCACCCCTCCACTTT
TRBD1,TRBV28,-,TRBJ1-5,CASSQTGQSNQPQHF,TGTGCCAGCAGTCAAACGGGACAGTCAAATCAGCCCCAGCATTTT
-,TRBV7-2,once,TRBJ2-5,CASSRTGTSQETQYF,TGTGCCAGCAGCCGTACCGGGACTTCGCAAGAGACCCAGTACTTC
-,TRBV7-2,-,TRBJ2-5,CASRVDRGRNGGRDETQYF,TGTGCCAGCAGGGTTGACAGGGGGCGAAACGGCGGGAGGGATGAGACCCAGTACTTC
TRBD1,TRBV28,-,TRBJ1-2,CASQQGIYGYTF,TGTGCCAGTCAACAGGGGATCTATGGCTACACCTTC
-,TRBV10-2,-,TRBJ2-2,CASSLTGFTGELFF,TGCGCCAGCAGCCTCACAGGGTTCACCGGGGAGCTGTTTTTT
TRBD2,TRBV11-2,once,TRBJ2-7,CASSSVSVTSGSPYEQYF,TGTGCCAGCAGCTCAGTGTCCGTGACTAGCGGGTCCCCCTACGAGCAGTACTTC
-,TRBV6-1,-,TRBJ1-6,CACDRTLEGSPLHF,TGTGCCTGCGACCGGACGTTAGAGGGTTCACCCCTCCACTTT
-,TRBV28,-,TRBJ1-1,CASSLLGMGTEAFF,TGTGCCAGCAGTTTATTAGGGATGGGCACTGAAGCTTTCTTT
-,TRBV18,few,TRBJ1-2,CASSPAGVGGYTF,TGTGCCAGCTCACCAGCCGGGGTCGGGGGCTACACCTTC
TRBD2,TRBV6-4,-,TRBJ2-1,CASSDAGLAGVYEQFF,TGTGCCAGCAGTGACGCGGGACTAGCGGGAGTATATGAGCAGTTCTTC
TRBD1,TRBV4-2,-,TRBJ1-2,CASSPLGTVYGYTF,TGTGCCAGCAGCCCCCTGGGGACAGTCTATGGCTACACCTTC
-,TRBV18,-,TRBJ1-1,CASSPIQMNTEAFF,TGTGCCAGCTCACCCATACAGATGAACACTGAAGCTTTCTTT
-,TRBV5-1,-,TRBJ2-3,CASSLEGGTDTQYF,TGCGCCAGCAGCTTGGAGGGAGGCACAGATACGCAGTATTTT
-,TRBV28,-,TRBJ1-5,CASSLGSLNQPQHF,TGTGCCAGCAGCCTAGGGAGCCTCAATCAGCCCCAGCATTTT
-,TRBV5-1,-,TRBJ1-3,CASSLAPGAAGGSGNTIYF,TGCGCCAGCAGCTTGGCCCCTGGTGCAGCGGGAGGCTCTGGAAACACCATATATTTT
TRBD1,TRBV2,-,TRBJ2-7,CASSPDRASYEQYF,TGTGCCAGCAGTCCTGACAGGGCATCCTACGAGCAGTACTTC
-,TRBV6-1,once,TRBJ2-1,CASSAKELTRNNEQFF,TGTGCCAGCAGTGCAAAGGAGTTGACTAGAAACAATGAGCAGTTCTTC
-,TRBV6-1,-,TRBJ2-2,CASSEAGGPTGELFF,TGTGCCAGCAGTGAAGCGGGGGGTCCCACCGGGGAGCTGTTTTTT
-,TRBV21-1,-,TRBJ1-4,CASTDRGRFEKLFF,TGTGCCAGCACAGACAGGGGTCGCTTTGAAAAACTGTTTTTT
TRBD1,TRBV6-1,medium-sized,TRBJ2-7,CASSGGRDRGREQYF,TGTGCCAGCAGTGGAGGCCGGGACAGGGGGCGCGAGCAGTACTTC
-,TRBV7-2,-,TRBJ1-1,CASSLGPTITEAFF,TGTGCCAGCAGCTTGGGACCGACGATCACTGAAGCTTTCTTT
TRBD1,TRBV11-3,-,TRBJ1-1,CASSLRTGAPEAFF,TGTGCCAGCAGCTTGAGGACAGGGGCCCCTGAAGCTTTCTTT
-,TRBV5-1,few,TRBJ2-5,CASSPAGTISTETQYF,TGCGCCAGCAGCCCGGCCGGGACAATTTCGACGGAGACCCAGTACTTC
-,TRBV9,-,TRBJ2-7,CASTLRAVPLSLWEQYF,TGTGCCAGCACCCTGAGGGCAGTCCCCTTATCGTTATGGGAGCAGTACTTC
TRBD2,TRBV9,-,TRBJ2-1,CASSVVPSGHNEQFF,TGTGCCAGCAGCGTAGTCCCTAGCGGACACAATGAGCAGTTCTTC
TRBD2,TRBV14,once,TRBJ2-7,CASSHGLAGSYEQYF,TGTGCCAGCAGCCATGGACTAGCGGGTTCCTACGAGCAGTACTTC
-,TRBV7-3,-,TRBJ2-1,CASSGRRGSSYNEQFF,TGTGCCAGCAGCGGAAGGAGGGGGTCCTCCTACAATGAGCAGTTCTTC
TRBD2,TRBV2,once,TRBJ2-5,CASSVRTSRETQYF,TGTGCCAGCAGTGTTCGGACTAGCAGGGAGACCCAGTACTTC
TRBD2,TRBV15,-,TRBJ2-1,CATSRESGRVPNEQFF,TGTGCCACCAGCAGAGAAAGCGGGAGGGTACCCAATGAGCAGTTCTTC
TRBD1,TRBV19,-,TRBJ1-2,CASSIWSGGDGYTF,TGTGCCAGTAGTATTTGGTCAGGGGGCGATGGCTACACCTTC
-,TRBV7-2,-,TRBJ2-7,CASSLRPALGEQYF,TGTGCCAGCAGCTTACGGCCCGCCCTGGGCGAGCAGTACTTC
TRBD2,TRBV7-8,-,TRBJ2-1,CASSLGASGSPPGEQFF,TGTGCCAGCAGCTTAGGGGCTAGCGGGAGCCCACCAGGTGAGCAGTTCTTC
-,TRBV4-2,-,TRBJ2-7,CASSYPTGSREQYF,TGTGCCAGCAGCTATCCGACAGGATCGCGGGAGCAGTACTTC
-,TRBV4-2,-,TRBJ1-2,CASSQDRVGAHYGYTF,TGTGCCAGCAGCCAAGATCGGGTCGGAGCCCACTATGGCTACACCTTC
-,TRBV6-5,-,TRBJ2-2,CASESTGELFF,TGTGCCAGCGAAAGTACCGGGGAGCTGTTTTTT
-,TRBV12-5,-,TRBJ2-5,CASGLPGEEETQYF,TGTGCTAGTGGTTTGCCGGGAGAGGAGGAGACCCAGTACTTC
TRBD2,TRBV28,-,TRBJ2-1,CATIGLAGYNEQFF,TGTGCCACCATCGGACTAGCGGGATACAATGAGCAGTTCTTC
TRBD1,TRBV19,-,TRBJ1-5,CASSIRGQGGEAQHF,TGTGCCAGTAGTATAAGGGGACAGGGAGGCGAGGCCCAGCATTTT
-,TRBV7-8,-,TRBJ1-2,CASSLAQLANYGYTF,TGTGCCAGCAGCTTAGCACAGTTAGCTAACTATGGCTACACCTTC
-,TRBV14,medium-sized,TRBJ2-7,CASSPPLSSFSYEQYF,TGTGCCAGCAGCCCCCCGTTAAGTTCCTTCTCCTACGAGCAGTACTTC